This T cell receptor (beta chain) was recovered during a study of monozygotic twins with inflammatory bowel disease. TCRdb re-analyzed the 5' RACE reads; it lists each CDR3 protein once, without DNA. Here the sample table reports about 420,000 distinct CDR3 sequences. Germline assignment: CDR1 SQVTM and CDR2 ANQGSEA. The CDR3 is 14 residues long. The chain has TRBV29-1 and TRBJ2-7; TCRdb calls TRBD1, which cannot be checked without DNA. The sequence was collected from a human donor with ulcerative colitis or Crohn's disease, or a healthy co-twin of an affected twin (not recorded which). The specimen was blood. CDR3 residues: CSVEELQGPGEQYF.